The present TCR beta chain was sequenced within a study of blood T cell repertoires in COVID-19. Study as a whole: T cells, B-cell-depleted T cells, or PBMCs provided the cDNA or gDNA that served as material.

In the authors' methods: Amplifying reference gene primers gave estimates of nucleated cell counts. The data were produced by immunoSEQ multiplex PCR, yet TCRdb's version contains in-frame clones alone and is incomplete. V and J calls and clone size come straight from that table; D and trimming were deduced from the DNA. The table shows roughly 120,000 clones, with around 85% occurring only once. V shed 5 bases and J 1 base; nucleotides not matched to a gene: 9. This CDR3 contains 16 residues. Germline V lookup: CDR1 LGHNA, CDR2 YNFKEQ. The rearrangement links TRBV4-2 to TRBJ1-1; 8 bases are a match to TRBD1. Sample: peripheral blood. The receptor's source is a man aged 45 to 65 with acute or convalescent COVID-19. This chain's CDR3 is CASSFTPGGGNTEAFF. The CDR3 DNA reads as TGTGCCAGCAGCTTTACCCCAGGGGGCGGGAACACTGAAGCTTTCTTT.